These 14 T cell receptor beta chains were all obtained from the same sample, sequenced in a study of regulatory T cells in long-lasting Graves disease. TCR beta libraries were built with iRepertoire HTBI primers and Arm-PCR of CDR3 regions. One entry per CDR3 protein, called by TCRdb with MiXCR from the multiplex PCR reads. This sample carries about 470,000 distinct CDR3 sequences, around a fifth of them seen once, and the ten largest clones take over 6%. As to time point: persistent/refractory GD, antithyroid drugs over 5 years with positive TRAb. Generation of the TCR library employed RNA extracted from PBMCs. The sample in question was peripheral blood mononuclear cells (PBMCs), obtained when the disease was refractory, from a patient treated with antithyroid drugs. All receptors derive from a female donor with Graves disease.

The chain joins TRBV6-4 to TRBJ2-7; tentatively, D is TRBD1 (6 bases). Germline CDR1 reads MRHNA; CDR2 reads SNTAGT. The CDR3 has 16 residues. The V end lost 7 bases, the J end lost 3 bases, and 22 bases lay between the germline ends. The chain's CDR3 is CASNTEQGEYFYEQYF. As DNA, the CDR3 is TGTGCCAGCAACACGGAACAGGGAGAATACTTCTACGAGCAGTACTTC.

The table lists this clonotype with many counts. The V gene is TRBV28, the J gene TRBJ2-7, with D perhaps being TRBD1 or TRBD2 (5 bases each). Germline values: CDR1 MDHEN, CDR2 SYDVKM. Trimming pared 1 base from V and 2 bases from J, leaving 12 bases between. CDR3 length: 15 residues. CDR3 protein: CASSLLTGRTYEQYF. The CDR3 nucleotides are TGTGCCAGCAGTTTATTAACGGGGCGGACCTACGAGCAGTACTTC.

This clonotype came up a few times. This rearrangement joins TRBV12-3 or TRBV12-4 to TRBJ1-1; D is unresolved. V was trimmed by 1 base and J by 3 bases, leaving 9 bases between them. This CDR3 has 14 amino acids. The CDR3, as DNA: TGTGCCAGCAGTTTAGTAAGGGAGGACACTGAAGCTTTCTTT. It yields the protein CASSLVREDTEAFF.

This clonotype appeared many times. This chain joins TRBV28 and TRBJ1-5, with 8 bases that match TRBD1. The CDR3 is made up of 16 amino acids. From germline, CDR1 is MDHEN and CDR2 SYDVKM. Trimming removed 4 bases from V and 3 bases from J; junction bases left unmatched: 8. CDR3 DNA: TGTGCCAGCAGTTCCAGGGCGGGACAGGTCAATCAGCCCCAGCATTTT. Translated, it gives CASSSRAGQVNQPQHF.

In the case of this clonotype: An end of the junction does not agree with germline; a read error may underlie this. This chain connects TRBV29-1 to TRBJ1-2; D unresolved. This CDR3 region has 13 residues. The V gene's germline CDR1 is SQVTM and CDR2 ANQGSEA. The CDR3 spells CSVYGKYNYGCTF. The CDR3 coding sequence is TGCAGCGTTTATGGAAAGTACAACTATGGCTGCACCTTC.

The CDR3 DNA reads TGTGCCAGCAGTGAAGGGACAGGGCAGGGCGAGCAGTACTTC. It encodes CASSEGTGQGEQYF. The genes are TRBV27 and TRBJ2-7; TRBD1 matches at 9 bases. Germline-derived CDR1 and CDR2 are MNHEY and SMNVEV (reference sequence). This CDR3 comprises 14 residues. Unmatched junction bases numbered 8, after V lost 5 bases and J lost 6 bases.

The chain recombines TRBV9 with TRBJ2-2; a possible D gene is TRBD2 (6 bases). Trimming cost V 0 bases and J 3 bases, with 12 bases left between them. CDR3 length equals 16 residues. Germline loops: CDR1 SGDLS, CDR2 YYNGEE. DNA of the CDR3: TGTGCCAGCAGCGTAGTCGGCGGGACGGACACCGGGGAGCTGTTTTTT. It codes for CASSVVGGTDTGELFF.

The chain carries TRBV6-2 or TRBV6-3 and TRBJ2-2, with 7 bases matching TRBD1. The CDR3 length is 15 residues. The V segment lost 6 bases and the J segment 4 bases; nucleotides outside the gene matches: 8. From germline, CDR1 is MNHEY and CDR2 SVGEGT. Here the CDR3 DNA reads TGTGCCAGCAGCATAACAGGGGTCGCCACCGGGGAGCTGTTTTTT. It encodes CASSITGVATGELFF.

This clonotype was observed at least ten times. CDR3 sequence reads: CASSPPGLEEQYF. The CDR3 nucleotides read TGTGCCAGCAGCCCCCCGGGACTAGAGGAGCAGTACTTC. The chain carries TRBV2 and TRBJ2-7, with 8 bases identical to TRBD2. This CDR3 has 13 residues. Germline assignment: CDR1 SNHLY and CDR2 FYNNEI. The V and J ends lost 6 bases and 7 bases, in that order; junction bases with no gene match: 8.

The sample holds many counts of this clonotype. V is TRBV11-3 and J is TRBJ2-5; no clear D. Germline loops: CDR1 SGHNT, CDR2 YENEEA. Trimming took 5 bases from V and 2 from J, leaving 12 bases between them. This CDR3 is 14 amino acids long. CDR3 nucleotide sequence: TGTGCCAGCAGCCCGGGCAGAGGTCAAGAGACCCAGTACTTC. This encodes CASSPGRGQETQYF.

This sequence joins TRBV20-1 and TRBJ1-4; unclear D gene. The CDR3 is made up of 16 amino acids. From germline, CDR1 is DFQATT and CDR2 SNEGSKA (reference sequence). Deletions cut 6 bases from V and 8 bases from J, with 25 bases between. CDR3 coding DNA: TGCAGTGCCGAATCACTCGCCGCGGAAGATGCCGAAAAACTGTTTTTT. Translating it yields CSAESLAAEDAEKLFF.

The chain couples TRBV28 to TRBJ1-2; no clear D gene. Deletions cut 3 bases from V and 2 bases from J, with 22 bases between. This CDR3 region has 18 residues. Germline loops: CDR1 MDHEN, CDR2 SYDVKM. The CDR3 DNA is TGTGCCAGCAGTTTCCCAAGGTCGGCGGCACGGCTAAACTATGGCTACACCTTC. Its translation is CASSFPRSAARLNYGYTF.

CDR3 in amino acids: CASSFVGQPQHF. The CDR3 bases are TGTGCCAGCAGTTTCGTCGGTCAGCCCCAGCATTTT. The chain links TRBV12-3 or TRBV12-4 to TRBJ1-5, with no clear D. With 3 bases removed from V and 6 bases from J, the gap between germline ends came to 6 bases. The CDR3 is 12 residues long.

CDR3: CATSDAQDGNQPQHF. DNA of the CDR3: TGTGCCACCAGTGATGCCCAGGATGGCAATCAGCCCCAGCATTTT. The chain employs TRBV24-1 and TRBJ1-5; D gene ambiguous. This CDR3 region has 15 residues. Germline values: CDR1 KGHDR, CDR2 SFDVKD. V was shortened by 3 bases and J by 2 bases, with 10 bases between the two germline ends.